The rows below give T cell receptor beta chains drawn from one sample of a study of T cell responses to AZD1222 COVID-19 vaccine. The table came from immunoSEQ multiplex PCR; TCRdb's copy has only in-frame clones and leaves some out. The profile shows about 140,000 clones, more than 80% of them singletons. The material sequenced was peripheral blood, taken on day 0 of AZD1222 vaccination. Source of these receptors: an adult in good health. Both conserved end residues are part of each CDR3. Each record gives: CDR3 protein, CDR3 DNA, clone size, D gene, J gene, CDR3 length, V gene. A D gene is named only where the DNA matches it firmly. The listing skips clone size in some rows; elsewhere it reads once, few, many or a size class.

cdr3_aa: CASRRMGGYTF; cdr3_nt: TGTGCCAGCAGGAGGATGGGTGGCTACACCTTC; clone_size: -; d_call: -; j_call: TRBJ1-2; cdr3_length: 11; v_call: TRBV6-5
cdr3_aa: CATSRDRTTGTGENYGYTF; cdr3_nt: TGTGCCACCAGCAGAGATCGTACCACCGGGACAGGAGAAAACTATGGCTACACCTTC; clone_size: -; d_call: TRBD1; j_call: TRBJ1-2; cdr3_length: 19; v_call: TRBV15
cdr3_aa: CASSFADRGQNEQFF; cdr3_nt: TGTGCCAGCAGCTTTGCGGACAGGGGGCAAAATGAGCAGTTCTTC; clone_size: -; d_call: TRBD1; j_call: TRBJ2-1; cdr3_length: 15; v_call: TRBV7-3
cdr3_aa: CASSQDRGTTYEQYF; cdr3_nt: TGCGCCAGCAGCCAAGATCGGGGGACTACCTACGAGCAGTACTTC; clone_size: -; d_call: TRBD2; j_call: TRBJ2-7; cdr3_length: 15; v_call: TRBV4-1
cdr3_aa: CATSYGQGASEKLFF; cdr3_nt: TGTGCCACCAGCTATGGACAGGGGGCCTCCGAAAAACTGTTTTTT; clone_size: -; d_call: TRBD1; j_call: TRBJ1-4; cdr3_length: 15; v_call: TRBV15
cdr3_aa: CASSQRVDTEAFF; cdr3_nt: TGCGCCAGCAGCCAGCGGGTGGACACTGAAGCTTTCTTT; clone_size: -; d_call: -; j_call: TRBJ1-1; cdr3_length: 13; v_call: TRBV5-1
cdr3_aa: CASSYEGQGAWETQYF; cdr3_nt: TGTGCCAGCAGTTACGAGGGACAGGGGGCCTGGGAGACCCAGTACTTC; clone_size: -; d_call: TRBD1; j_call: TRBJ2-5; cdr3_length: 16; v_call: TRBV6-5
cdr3_aa: CASSPDWSRVSHGYTF; cdr3_nt: TGTGCCAGCAGCCCCGATTGGAGCAGGGTATCTCATGGCTACACCTTC; clone_size: -; d_call: -; j_call: TRBJ1-2; cdr3_length: 16; v_call: TRBV7-2
cdr3_aa: CASSLTQGGWYEQYF; cdr3_nt: TGTGCCAGCAGCTTAACTCAGGGGGGATGGTACGAGCAGTACTTC; clone_size: -; d_call: -; j_call: TRBJ2-7; cdr3_length: 15; v_call: TRBV7-3
cdr3_aa: CASSPDRVEDEQFF; cdr3_nt: TGTGCCAGCAGTCCGGACAGGGTTGAGGATGAGCAGTTCTTC; clone_size: -; d_call: TRBD1; j_call: TRBJ2-1; cdr3_length: 14; v_call: TRBV6-5
cdr3_aa: CASSDTAPLANTGELFF; cdr3_nt: TGTGCCAGCAGCGATACCGCCCCTCTAGCGAACACCGGGGAGCTGTTTTTT; clone_size: -; d_call: -; j_call: TRBJ2-2; cdr3_length: 17; v_call: TRBV7-9
cdr3_aa: CSVHLTGYDYTF; cdr3_nt: TGCAGCGTTCATCTGACAGGGTATGACTACACCTTC; clone_size: -; d_call: TRBD1; j_call: TRBJ1-2; cdr3_length: 12; v_call: TRBV29-1
cdr3_aa: CSAQGRNGYTF; cdr3_nt: TGCAGTGCTCAGGGAAGGAATGGCTACACCTTC; clone_size: -; d_call: -; j_call: TRBJ1-2; cdr3_length: 11; v_call: TRBV20-1
cdr3_aa: CASGAQGNQPQHF; cdr3_nt: TGTGCCAGCGGGGCCCAGGGCAATCAGCCCCAGCATTTT; clone_size: -; d_call: -; j_call: TRBJ1-5; cdr3_length: 13; v_call: TRBV2
cdr3_aa: CASSLRGAEAFF; cdr3_nt: TGTGCCAGCAGCTTACGTGGGGCTGAAGCTTTCTTT; clone_size: -; d_call: -; j_call: TRBJ1-1; cdr3_length: 12; v_call: TRBV11-2
cdr3_aa: CASGLVPRDEQFF; cdr3_nt: TGTGCTAGTGGTTTGGTACCACGGGATGAGCAGTTCTTC; clone_size: -; d_call: -; j_call: TRBJ2-1; cdr3_length: 13; v_call: TRBV12-5
cdr3_aa: CASSVAIGGHQETQYF; cdr3_nt: TGTGCCAGCAGCGTAGCGATCGGGGGGCACCAAGAGACCCAGTACTTC; clone_size: once; d_call: -; j_call: TRBJ2-5; cdr3_length: 16; v_call: TRBV9
cdr3_aa: CASSLQGAGTEAFF; cdr3_nt: TGTGCCAGCAGCCTCCAGGGGGCGGGCACTGAAGCTTTCTTT; clone_size: -; d_call: TRBD1; j_call: TRBJ1-1; cdr3_length: 14; v_call: TRBV7-3
cdr3_aa: CASTPGGRSGELFF; cdr3_nt: TGTGCCAGCACCCCGGGGGGTAGATCCGGGGAGCTGTTTTTT; clone_size: -; d_call: TRBD2; j_call: TRBJ2-2; cdr3_length: 14; v_call: TRBV11-3
cdr3_aa: CASSLGQLRYGYTF; cdr3_nt: TGTGCCAGCAGTTTGGGTCAGTTAAGATATGGCTACACCTTC; clone_size: -; d_call: -; j_call: TRBJ1-2; cdr3_length: 14; v_call: TRBV28
cdr3_aa: CASNGLAGDNEQFF; cdr3_nt: TGTGCCAGCAATGGACTAGCGGGGGACAATGAGCAGTTCTTC; clone_size: -; d_call: TRBD2; j_call: TRBJ2-1; cdr3_length: 14; v_call: TRBV25-1
cdr3_aa: CASSRGQGTDDTIYF; cdr3_nt: TGCGCCAGCAGCCGCGGACAGGGGACGGACGACACCATATATTTT; clone_size: -; d_call: TRBD1; j_call: TRBJ1-3; cdr3_length: 15; v_call: TRBV5-1
cdr3_aa: CASSEQLAGNDNEQFF; cdr3_nt: TGTGCCAGCAGTGAACAGCTAGCGGGTAACGACAATGAGCAGTTCTTC; clone_size: -; d_call: TRBD2; j_call: TRBJ2-1; cdr3_length: 16; v_call: TRBV6-1
cdr3_aa: CASSLDRNYGYTF; cdr3_nt: TGTGCCAGCAGCCTAGACCGTAACTATGGCTACACCTTC; clone_size: -; d_call: -; j_call: TRBJ1-2; cdr3_length: 13; v_call: TRBV2
cdr3_aa: CASSGSGYQPQHF; cdr3_nt: TGTGCCAGCAGTGGATCGGGGTATCAGCCCCAGCATTTT; clone_size: few; d_call: -; j_call: TRBJ1-5; cdr3_length: 13; v_call: TRBV2
cdr3_aa: CATSRWGQGYSNQPQHF; cdr3_nt: TGTGCCACCAGCCGGTGGGGACAGGGATATAGCAATCAGCCCCAGCATTTT; clone_size: -; d_call: TRBD1; j_call: TRBJ1-5; cdr3_length: 17; v_call: TRBV15
cdr3_aa: CASSPVGGHEQYF; cdr3_nt: TGTGCCAGCAGCCCGGTGGGGGGGCACGAGCAGTACTTC; clone_size: -; d_call: -; j_call: TRBJ2-7; cdr3_length: 13; v_call: TRBV2
cdr3_aa: CASSVRWGTLAKNIQYF; cdr3_nt: TGTGCCAGCAGTGTCAGGTGGGGTACGCTAGCCAAAAACATTCAGTACTTC; clone_size: -; d_call: -; j_call: TRBJ2-4; cdr3_length: 17; v_call: TRBV2
cdr3_aa: CASSPSLSKGGNTIYF; cdr3_nt: TGTGCCAGCTCACCCTCTCTTAGTAAGGGTGGAAACACCATATATTTT; clone_size: once; d_call: -; j_call: TRBJ1-3; cdr3_length: 16; v_call: TRBV18
cdr3_aa: CASSQDQRSSGYTF; cdr3_nt: TGTGCCAGCAGCCAAGATCAACGTTCGTCTGGCTACACCTTC; clone_size: -; d_call: -; j_call: TRBJ1-2; cdr3_length: 14; v_call: TRBV14
cdr3_aa: CASSFDNRVRTF; cdr3_nt: TGCGCCAGCAGCTTCGATAACAGGGTTCGCACCTTC; clone_size: -; d_call: -; j_call: TRBJ1-2; cdr3_length: 12; v_call: TRBV5-1
cdr3_aa: CASSPWSARDNYEQYF; cdr3_nt: TGTGCCAGCAGTCCCTGGTCGGCCCGGGACAACTACGAGCAGTACTTC; clone_size: -; d_call: -; j_call: TRBJ2-7; cdr3_length: 16; v_call: TRBV27
cdr3_aa: CASSSWSSVSYTEAFF; cdr3_nt: TGTGCCAGCAGCTCTTGGTCCTCCGTTAGTTACACTGAAGCTTTCTTT; clone_size: once; d_call: -; j_call: TRBJ1-1; cdr3_length: 16; v_call: TRBV7-2
cdr3_aa: CASSDGQTNKNIQYF; cdr3_nt: TGTGCCAGCAGTGACGGACAGACAAATAAAAACATTCAGTACTTC; clone_size: -; d_call: -; j_call: TRBJ2-4; cdr3_length: 15; v_call: TRBV2
cdr3_aa: CASSPGPYGYTF; cdr3_nt: TGTGCCAGCAGTCCGGGACCCTATGGCTACACCTTC; clone_size: -; d_call: -; j_call: TRBJ1-2; cdr3_length: 12; v_call: TRBV12-3/TRBV12-4
cdr3_aa: CASSPLILGRRNSPLHF; cdr3_nt: TGTGCCAGCAGCCCATTGATACTGGGCAGGAGGAATTCACCCCTCCACTTT; clone_size: -; d_call: -; j_call: TRBJ1-6; cdr3_length: 17; v_call: TRBV14
cdr3_aa: CASSPTETGKNIQYF; cdr3_nt: TGTGCCAGCTCACCGACAGAGACGGGGAAAAACATTCAGTACTTC; clone_size: -; d_call: -; j_call: TRBJ2-4; cdr3_length: 15; v_call: TRBV18
cdr3_aa: CSYRDRVDTGELFF; cdr3_nt: TGCAGCTATAGGGACAGGGTGGACACCGGGGAGCTGTTTTTT; clone_size: -; d_call: TRBD1; j_call: TRBJ2-2; cdr3_length: 14; v_call: TRBV29-1
cdr3_aa: CASSLTSGVLTGELFF; cdr3_nt: TGTGCCAGCAGCTTAACGAGCGGGGTCCTCACCGGGGAGCTGTTTTTT; clone_size: -; d_call: TRBD2; j_call: TRBJ2-2; cdr3_length: 16; v_call: TRBV11-1
cdr3_aa: CASSLDTGRETQYF; cdr3_nt: TGTGCCAGCAGCTTAGATACAGGGCGAGAGACCCAGTACTTC; clone_size: -; d_call: -; j_call: TRBJ2-5; cdr3_length: 14; v_call: TRBV7-2
cdr3_aa: CASSKGGPQETQYF; cdr3_nt: TGTGCCAGCTCGAAAGGGGGACCACAAGAGACCCAGTACTTC; clone_size: -; d_call: -; j_call: TRBJ2-5; cdr3_length: 14; v_call: TRBV2
cdr3_aa: CASSVGGGSPLHF; cdr3_nt: TGTGCCAGCAGCGTAGGAGGGGGGTCACCCCTCCACTTT; clone_size: -; d_call: -; j_call: TRBJ1-6; cdr3_length: 13; v_call: TRBV9
cdr3_aa: CASSRGATSYGYTF; cdr3_nt: TGTGCCAGCTCTCGGGGGGCGACTAGCTATGGCTACACCTTC; clone_size: -; d_call: -; j_call: TRBJ1-2; cdr3_length: 14; v_call: TRBV27
cdr3_aa: CASSTRLAGLNTYEQYF; cdr3_nt: TGTGCCAGCAGCACTCGACTAGCGGGCCTAAACACCTACGAGCAGTACTTC; clone_size: -; d_call: TRBD2; j_call: TRBJ2-7; cdr3_length: 17; v_call: TRBV3-1/TRBV3-2
cdr3_aa: CASSPTGSENIQYF; cdr3_nt: TGCGCCAGCAGCCCGACAGGGTCCGAAAACATTCAGTACTTC; clone_size: -; d_call: TRBD1; j_call: TRBJ2-4; cdr3_length: 14; v_call: TRBV5-1
cdr3_aa: CAARLDPTGADTQYF; cdr3_nt: TGTGCCGCTCGTCTTGATCCGACAGGCGCAGATACGCAGTATTTT; clone_size: once; d_call: -; j_call: TRBJ2-3; cdr3_length: 15; v_call: TRBV6-5
cdr3_aa: CATSDIPTSGSTDTQYF; cdr3_nt: TGTGCCACCAGTGATATACCTACTAGCGGGAGCACAGATACGCAGTATTTT; clone_size: few; d_call: TRBD2; j_call: TRBJ2-3; cdr3_length: 17; v_call: TRBV24-1
cdr3_aa: CASRVWGASSYNEQFF; cdr3_nt: TGTGCCAGCAGGGTGTGGGGGGCTAGCTCCTACAATGAGCAGTTCTTC; clone_size: -; d_call: -; j_call: TRBJ2-1; cdr3_length: 16; v_call: TRBV11-2